Sequencing of this TCR beta chain was carried out in a study of blood T cell repertoires in COVID-19. Looking at the study overall: COVID-19 samples collected from the United States, Italy and Spain covered acute and convalescent phases. Sample material is recorded as cDNA or gDNA derived from T cells, B-cell-depleted T cells, or PBMCs.

J was trimmed by 10 bases and V by 2 bases; bases with no gene match: 5. The germline gives CDR1 GTSNPN, CDR2 SVGIG (reference sequence). The CDR3 covers 12 residues. Only a few counts were recorded for this clone. Methods used by the authors: Amplification from reference gene primers served as the basis for estimated nucleated cell counts. Assay used: immunoSEQ multiplex PCR; TCRdb lists only in-frame clones, some missing. V, J and clone size are those of that table, while D and trimming were read from the DNA. This table holds 250,000 to 350,000 clones, roughly 80% found once. This sequence originates from a human donor with COVID-19, enrolled during active disease. The donor label of this sample is uncertain. The chain links TRBV30 to TRBJ2-1, with TRBD2 matching 7 bases. Sequenced input: peripheral blood. CDR3 sequence (DNA): TGTGCCTGGAGTCCCCGGCGGGGGGAGCAGTTCTTC. Translating it yields CAWSPRRGEQFF.